This T cell receptor beta chain is from a study of T-cell reconstitution after alpha-beta-depleted transplantation in children. The sample holds a few counts of this clonotype. Germline CDR1 is SGHTA and CDR2 is FQGTGA. The V gene lost 5 bases and the J gene lost 2 bases, with 14 bases spanning the gap. The CDR3 consists of 15 residues. TCRbeta library preparation incorporated unique molecular identifiers. From the PCR reads, TCRdb called clonotypes with MiXCR, one entry per CDR3 protein. This sample has a few hundred thousand distinct CDR3 sequences, with over 9% found just once. This specimen was PBMCs from the stem cell graft donor, taken from the stem cell graft. The TCR originated in a human donor who donated a stem cell graft to a child with acute lymphoblastic leukemia. The chain has TRBV7-3 and TRBJ2-3, with D possibly being TRBD1 or TRBD2 (5 bases each). The CDR3 coding sequence is TGTGCCAGCAGCCCCGAGGGGTGGCCCACAGATACGCAGTATTTT. Translation gives CASSPEGWPTDTQYF. The full variable domain, completed using reference TRBV7-3 and TRBJ2-3, is GAGVSQTPSNKVTEKGKYVELRCDPISGHTALYWYRQSLGQGPEFLIYFQGTGAADDSGLPNDRFFAVRPEGSVSTLKIQRTERGDSAVYLCASSPEGWPTDTQYFGPGTRLTVL.